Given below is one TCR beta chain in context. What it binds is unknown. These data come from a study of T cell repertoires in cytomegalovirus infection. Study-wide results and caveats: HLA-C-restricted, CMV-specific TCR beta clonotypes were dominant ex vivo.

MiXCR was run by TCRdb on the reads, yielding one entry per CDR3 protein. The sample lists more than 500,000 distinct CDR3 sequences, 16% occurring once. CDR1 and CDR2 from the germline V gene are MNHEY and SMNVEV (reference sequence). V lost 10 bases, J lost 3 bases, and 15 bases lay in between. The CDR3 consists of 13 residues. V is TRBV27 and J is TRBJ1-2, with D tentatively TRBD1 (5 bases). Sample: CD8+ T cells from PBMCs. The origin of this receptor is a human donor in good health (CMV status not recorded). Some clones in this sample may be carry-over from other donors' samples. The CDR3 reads CATRVSAYYGYTF. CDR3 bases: TGTGCCACCAGGGTTTCGGCCTACTATGGCTACACCTTC.